The clone carrying this TCR beta chain was recorded at least ten times. One entry per CDR3 protein results from TCRdb running MiXCR on the RT-PCR reads. The sample consists of about 680,000 distinct CDR3 sequences, about 14% of them appearing once. V was cut by 5 bases and J by 3 bases, with 4 bases left in between. The CDR3 consists of 12 residues. CDR1 is SGHTA and CDR2 is FQGNSA in the germline V gene. This TCR was recovered from a female donor in good health, serving as a healthy control. J is TRBJ2-2 and V is TRBV7-2; D gene ambiguous. Sequencing input: memory CD4+ T cells from blood. The CDR3 DNA reads TGTGCCAGCAGCACCGACACCGGGGAGCTGTTTTTT. This encodes CASSTDTGELFF.